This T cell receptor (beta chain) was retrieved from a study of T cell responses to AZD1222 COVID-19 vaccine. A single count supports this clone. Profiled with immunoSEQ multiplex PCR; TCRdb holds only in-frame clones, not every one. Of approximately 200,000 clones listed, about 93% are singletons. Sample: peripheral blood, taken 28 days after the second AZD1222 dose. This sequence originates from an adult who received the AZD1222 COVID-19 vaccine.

CDR3 nucleotides: TGTGCCAGCACGGAACAGGGCACTAATGAAAAACTGTTTTTT. Protein sequence: CASTEQGTNEKLFF. The V and J genes are TRBV6-5 and TRBJ1-4, with a tentative D call TRBD1 (6 bases). In germline, CDR1 is MNHEY, CDR2 SVGAGI. This CDR3 contains 14 residues. Trimming pared 7 bases from V and 2 bases from J, leaving 11 bases between.